This is a list of T cell receptor beta chains from one sample in a study of beta chain features in type 1 diabetes. TCRdb's table, derived via immunoSEQ multiplex PCR, lists solely in-frame clones and lacks some. The profile shows some 150,000 clones, over 8% of them singletons. The source material was central memory CD4+ T cells from blood. These receptors all stem from a woman between 40 and 55 years old in good health. Each CDR3 is given with its conserved first and last residue. Each record gives: V gene, D gene, clone size, J gene, CDR3 DNA, CDR3 protein. D genes are given only for firm matches. A row's size may be missing; if present it is once, few, many or a size class.

>TRBV6-6|-|-|TRBJ2-2
TGTGCCATTGGAGGGCCTAACACCGGGGAGCTGTTTTTT
CAIGGPNTGELFF
>TRBV11-2|-|few|TRBJ2-3
TGTGCCAGCAGCAATACGCGGGGCCGCACGGGTAGCACAGATACGCAGTATTTT
CASSNTRGRTGSTDTQYF
>TRBV2|-|-|TRBJ2-1
TGTGCCAGCAAGGGAGGTGGAGGGATCCACAATGAGCAGTTCTTC
CASKGGGGIHNEQFF
>TRBV28|TRBD1|few|TRBJ1-4
TGTGCCAGCAGTCCAAGCGGGACAGGGGAGCAAAAACTGTTTTTT
CASSPSGTGEQKLFF
>TRBV4-1|-|-|TRBJ1-1
TGCGCCAGCAGCCAAGATCGAGGACAGAGGAACACTGAAGCTTTCTTT
CASSQDRGQRNTEAFF
>TRBV7-2|TRBD1|few|TRBJ2-7
TGTGCCAGCAGCTTAGTGACAGGGGACTACGAGCAGTACTTC
CASSLVTGDYEQYF
>TRBV29-1|-|many|TRBJ2-7
TGCAGCGTTGTTAAGGGGGTGCGCGAGCAGTACTTC
CSVVKGVREQYF
>TRBV19|TRBD1|few|TRBJ1-4
TGTGCCAGTAGTATGGGCAGGGGGAATGAAAAACTGTTTTTT
CASSMGRGNEKLFF
>TRBV18|-|few|TRBJ2-3
TGTGCCAGCTCACCACGCGAGGATACGCAGTATTTT
CASSPREDTQYF
>TRBV10-3|TRBD1|few|TRBJ1-6
TGTGCCATCACGACAGGGGATTCACCCCTCCACTTT
CAITTGDSPLHF
>TRBV9|TRBD1|-|TRBJ2-2
TGTGCCAGCAGCGCGTCACGCAGGACAGGGGGCGGCGGGGAGCTGTTTTTT
CASSASRRTGGGGELFF
>TRBV19|TRBD1|-|TRBJ2-3
TGTGCCAGTAGTAATGGGGACAGGGGAGAAGCAGATACGCAGTATTTT
CASSNGDRGEADTQYF
>TRBV18|-|-|TRBJ2-5
TGTGCCAGCTTAAGACTAGGGCGTCCAGAGACCCAGTACTTC
CASLRLGRPETQYF
>TRBV7-2|-|few|TRBJ2-5
TGTGCCAGCAGCCCGAGGGAGACCCAGTACTTC
CASSPRETQYF
>TRBV19|TRBD2|-|TRBJ2-1
TGTGCCAGTAGTACGGCGGGGGGGGCAAATGAGCAGTTCTTC
CASSTAGGANEQFF
>TRBV6-5|TRBD1|few|TRBJ2-7
TGTGCCAGTTACGGGACAGACTCCTACGAGCAGTACTTC
CASYGTDSYEQYF
>TRBV5-1|-|-|TRBJ2-1
TGCGCCAGCAGCTTGGGGCAGGGGGGCGATGAGCAGTTCTTC
CASSLGQGGDEQFF
>TRBV4-3|TRBD1|many|TRBJ1-5
TGCGCCAGCAGCCAAGGACAGGGGAATCAGCCCCAGCATTTT
CASSQGQGNQPQHF
>TRBV28|-|once|TRBJ1-1
TGTGCCAGCAGTGCCCCGGGACAGAACACTGAAGCTTTCTTT
CASSAPGQNTEAFF
>TRBV5-1|TRBD1|-|TRBJ1-1
TGCGCCAGCAGCTGGGGGGGACAGGGCTTCGCCACTGAAGCTTTCTTT
CASSWGGQGFATEAFF
>TRBV5-6|-|-|TRBJ1-2
TGTGCCAGCAGCTTGGTACAGACCATTAACTATGGCTACACCTTC
CASSLVQTINYGYTF
>TRBV5-1|TRBD2|-|TRBJ2-1
TGCGCCAGCAGCTTGCCCGGGACTAGCGGGGGGGCCTACAATGAGCAGTTCTTC
CASSLPGTSGGAYNEQFF
>TRBV6-5|-|-|TRBJ2-7
TGTGCCAGCAGAAGGGGCTACGAGCAGTACTTC
CASRRGYEQYF
>TRBV2|-|few|TRBJ1-4
TGTGCCAGCAGTGAAGCGCAAGGGGGAAAACTGTTTTTT
CASSEAQGGKLFF
>TRBV5-1|-|-|TRBJ2-3
TGCGCCAGCAGCAAAATCGGCCAGGTCGGCACAGATACGCAGTATTTT
CASSKIGQVGTDTQYF
>TRBV5-1|-|once|TRBJ1-1
TGCGCCAGCAGCTTGTGGTCGGGGAACACTGAAGCTTTCTTT
CASSLWSGNTEAFF
>TRBV7-2|-|few|TRBJ1-4
TGTGCCAGCAGCCCGACAAGTAATGAAAAACTGTTTTTT
CASSPTSNEKLFF
>TRBV6-6|-|few|TRBJ1-4
TGTGCCAGCATCGACCGGGGGGGTAGTAATGAAAAACTGTTTTTT
CASIDRGGSNEKLFF
>TRBV4-1|TRBD1|-|TRBJ1-2
TGCGCCAGCAGCCAAATAAGCGGACAGGGACGATCGTACTATGGCTACACCTTC
CASSQISGQGRSYYGYTF
>TRBV19|-|-|TRBJ2-7
TGTGCCAGTGGGGGGTCCGGGGGCGAGCAGTACTTC
CASGGSGGEQYF
>TRBV7-2|-|once|TRBJ2-7
TGTGCCAGCAGCTTTGGGCTCATCTCCTACGAGCAGTACTTC
CASSFGLISYEQYF
>TRBV9|TRBD2|few|TRBJ2-5
TGTGCCAGCAGCGTAGTAGGCGGGGGGTTAGGAGAGACCCAGTACTTC
CASSVVGGGLGETQYF
>TRBV29-1|TRBD1|-|TRBJ2-3
TGCAGCGTTGATATGCAGGGGGCAGATACGCAGTATTTT
CSVDMQGADTQYF
>TRBV7-2|-|-|TRBJ2-3
TGTGCCAGCAGCTTAGTTAGTTCGAGCACAGATACGCAGTATTTT
CASSLVSSSTDTQYF
>TRBV2|TRBD2|-|TRBJ2-2
TGTGCCAGCACCATAAGCGGGACGACCGGGGAGCTGTTTTTT
CASTISGTTGELFF
>TRBV5-1|TRBD1|-|TRBJ1-6
TGCGCCAGCAGCTTGGCCACAACAGGGGACTATAATTCACCCCTCCACTTT
CASSLATTGDYNSPLHF
>TRBV10-3|-|few|TRBJ1-2
TGTGCCATCAGTGAACAGGGACCCGCCTATGGCTACACCTTC
CAISEQGPAYGYTF
>TRBV7-2|TRBD1|-|TRBJ2-5
TGTGCCAGCAGCCACAGACAGGGCACTACCGGAGAGACCCAGTACTTC
CASSHRQGTTGETQYF
>TRBV7-2|-|few|TRBJ2-4
TGTGCCAGCAGCTTAACAACTAGTGGCAAAAACATTCAGTACTTC
CASSLTTSGKNIQYF
>TRBV19|-|medium-sized|TRBJ1-1
TGTGCCAGTAGTATGGCGCAGGGTAGAATGAACACTGAAGCTTTCTTT
CASSMAQGRMNTEAFF